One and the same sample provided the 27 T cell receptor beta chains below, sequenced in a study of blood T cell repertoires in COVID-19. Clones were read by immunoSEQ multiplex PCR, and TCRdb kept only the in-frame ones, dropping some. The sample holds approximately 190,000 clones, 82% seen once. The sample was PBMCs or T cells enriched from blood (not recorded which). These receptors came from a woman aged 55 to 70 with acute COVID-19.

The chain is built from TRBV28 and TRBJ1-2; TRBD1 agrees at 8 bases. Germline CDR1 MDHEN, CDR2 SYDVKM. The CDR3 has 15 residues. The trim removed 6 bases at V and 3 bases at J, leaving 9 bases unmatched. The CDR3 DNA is TGTGCCAGCAGGGGGCCCGGGACAGGCCACTATGGCTACACCTTC. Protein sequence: CASRGPGTGHYGYTF.

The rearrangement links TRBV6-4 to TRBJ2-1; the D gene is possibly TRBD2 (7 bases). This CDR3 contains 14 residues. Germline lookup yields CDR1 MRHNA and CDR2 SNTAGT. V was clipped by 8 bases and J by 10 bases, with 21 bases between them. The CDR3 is CASSRTGGPSEQFF. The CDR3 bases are TGTGCCAGCTCCCGAACCGGGGGGCCCTCGGAGCAGTTCTTC.

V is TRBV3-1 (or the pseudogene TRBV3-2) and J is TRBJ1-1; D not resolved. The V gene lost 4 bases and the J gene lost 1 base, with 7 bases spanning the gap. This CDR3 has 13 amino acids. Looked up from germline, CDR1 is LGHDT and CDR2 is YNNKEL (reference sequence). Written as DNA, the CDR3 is TGTGCCAGCAGCCGTTCAGAGAACACTGAAGCTTTCTTT. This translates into CASSRSENTEAFF.

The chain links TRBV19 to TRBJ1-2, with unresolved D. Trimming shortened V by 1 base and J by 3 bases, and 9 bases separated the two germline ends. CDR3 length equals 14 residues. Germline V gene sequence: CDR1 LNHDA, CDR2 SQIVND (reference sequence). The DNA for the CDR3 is TGTGCCAGTAGTATAGGCACCCAGTACTATGGCTACACCTTC. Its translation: CASSIGTQYYGYTF.

CDR3 in amino acids: CASSFGQGYTGELFF. The CDR3 nucleotides read TGTGCCAGCAGCTTCGGGCAGGGCTACACCGGGGAGCTGTTTTTT. V is TRBV5-8 and J is TRBJ2-2; tentatively, D is TRBD1 (5 bases). V dropped 2 bases and J dropped 3 bases, with 11 bases sitting between them. Germline-derived CDR1 and CDR2 are SGHTS and YDEGEE. This CDR3 contains 15 residues. The complete variable domain, with remaining parts taken from reference TRBV5-8 and TRBJ2-2, reads EAGVTQSPTHLIKTRGQQATLRCSPISGHTSVYWYQQALGLGLQFLLWYDEGEERNRGNFPPRFSGRQFPNYSSELNVNALELEDSALYLCASSFGQGYTGELFFGEGSRLTVL.

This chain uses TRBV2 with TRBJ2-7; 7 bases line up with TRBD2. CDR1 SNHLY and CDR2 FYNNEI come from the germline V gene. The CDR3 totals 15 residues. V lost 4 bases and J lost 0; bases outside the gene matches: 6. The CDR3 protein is CASSVDGGYSYEQYF. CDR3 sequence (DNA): TGTGCCAGCAGTGTGGACGGGGGGTACTCCTACGAGCAGTACTTC.

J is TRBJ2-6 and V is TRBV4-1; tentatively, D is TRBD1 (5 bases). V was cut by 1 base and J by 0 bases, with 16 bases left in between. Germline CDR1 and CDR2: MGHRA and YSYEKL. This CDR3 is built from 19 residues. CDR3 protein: CASSQGPLGRLSGANVLTF. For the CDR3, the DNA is TGCGCCAGCAGCCAAGGTCCGTTGGGGCGCCTCTCTGGGGCCAACGTCCTGACTTTC.

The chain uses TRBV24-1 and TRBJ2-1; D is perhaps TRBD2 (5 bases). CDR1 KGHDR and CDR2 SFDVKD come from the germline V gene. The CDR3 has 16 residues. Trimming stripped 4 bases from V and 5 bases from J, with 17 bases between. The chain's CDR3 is CATSEARLAEHNEQFF. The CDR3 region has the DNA TGTGCCACCAGTGAAGCGAGGCTAGCAGAACACAATGAGCAGTTCTTC.

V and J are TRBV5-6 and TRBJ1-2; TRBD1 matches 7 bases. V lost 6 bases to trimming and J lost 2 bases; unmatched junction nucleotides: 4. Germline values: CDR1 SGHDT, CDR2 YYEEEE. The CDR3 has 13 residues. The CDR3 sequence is CASTLDRNYGYTF. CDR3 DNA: TGTGCCAGCACCCTGGACAGGAACTATGGCTACACCTTC.

Written as DNA, the CDR3 is TGTGCCAGTACCCGACCGACCGGGCCCACGGGACTACAGCCCCAGCATTTT. The encoded protein is CASTRPTGPTGLQPQHF. V is TRBV19 and J is TRBJ1-5; TRBD1 is a possible D gene (5 bases). Per the germline V gene, CDR1 is LNHDA and CDR2 is SQIVND (reference sequence). This CDR3 spans 17 amino acids. V was cut by 7 bases and J by 7 bases, with 26 bases left in between.

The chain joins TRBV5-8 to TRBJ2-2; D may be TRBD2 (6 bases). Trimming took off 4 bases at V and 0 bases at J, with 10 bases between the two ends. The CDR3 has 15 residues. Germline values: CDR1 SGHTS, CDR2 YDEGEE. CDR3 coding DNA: TGTGCCAGCAGCAAGCGGGTCTCGAACACCGGGGAGCTGTTTTTT. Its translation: CASSKRVSNTGELFF. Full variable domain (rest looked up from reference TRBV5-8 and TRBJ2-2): EAGVTQSPTHLIKTRGQQATLRCSPISGHTSVYWYQQALGLGLQFLLWYDEGEERNRGNFPPRFSGRQFPNYSSELNVNALELEDSALYLCASSKRVSNTGELFFGEGSRLTVL.

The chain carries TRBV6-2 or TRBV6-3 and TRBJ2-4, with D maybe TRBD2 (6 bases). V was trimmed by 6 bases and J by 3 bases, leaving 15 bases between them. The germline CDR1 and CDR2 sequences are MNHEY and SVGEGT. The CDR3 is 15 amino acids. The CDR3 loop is CASSKHDGSKNIQYF. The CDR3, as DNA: TGTGCCAGCAGCAAACATGACGGGAGCAAAAACATTCAGTACTTC.

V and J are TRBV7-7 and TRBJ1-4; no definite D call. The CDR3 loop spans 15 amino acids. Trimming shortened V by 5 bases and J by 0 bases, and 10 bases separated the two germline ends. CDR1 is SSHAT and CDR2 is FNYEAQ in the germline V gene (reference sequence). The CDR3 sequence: CASSEYRATNEKLFF. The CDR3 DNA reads TGTGCCAGCAGCGAGTACAGAGCAACTAATGAAAAACTGTTTTTT.

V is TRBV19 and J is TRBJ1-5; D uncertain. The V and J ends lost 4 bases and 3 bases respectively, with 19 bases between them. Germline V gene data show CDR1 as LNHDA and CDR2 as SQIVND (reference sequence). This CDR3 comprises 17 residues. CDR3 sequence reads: CASSTNGRVGYNQPQHF. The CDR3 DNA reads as TGTGCCAGTAGTACAAACGGGAGGGTAGGGTACAATCAGCCCCAGCATTTT.

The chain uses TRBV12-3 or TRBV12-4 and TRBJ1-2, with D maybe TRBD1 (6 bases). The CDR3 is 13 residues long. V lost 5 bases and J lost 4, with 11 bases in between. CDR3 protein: CASSPGTTYGYTF. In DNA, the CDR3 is TGTGCCAGCAGTCCCGGGACAACCTATGGCTACACCTTC.

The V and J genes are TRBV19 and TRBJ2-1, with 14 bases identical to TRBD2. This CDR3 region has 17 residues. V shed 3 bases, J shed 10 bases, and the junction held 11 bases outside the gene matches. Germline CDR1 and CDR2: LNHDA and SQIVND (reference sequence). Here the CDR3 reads CASSMPRGLAGVEEQFF. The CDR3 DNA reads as TGTGCCAGTAGTATGCCCCGGGGACTAGCGGGAGTAGAGGAGCAGTTCTTC.

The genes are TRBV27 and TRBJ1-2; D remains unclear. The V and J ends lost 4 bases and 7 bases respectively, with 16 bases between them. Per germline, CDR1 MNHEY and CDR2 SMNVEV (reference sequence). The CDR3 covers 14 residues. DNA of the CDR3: TGTGCCAGCAGTTCAGCGCGAATCTACACTGGCTACACCTTC. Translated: CASSSARIYTGYTF.

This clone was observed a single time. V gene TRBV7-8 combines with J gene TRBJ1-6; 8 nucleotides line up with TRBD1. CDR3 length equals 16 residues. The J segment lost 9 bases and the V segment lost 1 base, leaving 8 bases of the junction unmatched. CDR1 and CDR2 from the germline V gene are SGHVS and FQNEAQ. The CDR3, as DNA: TGTGCCAGCAGCTTAGACCAGGGGGCCCACAGTTCACCCCTCCACTTT. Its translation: CASSLDQGAHSSPLHF.

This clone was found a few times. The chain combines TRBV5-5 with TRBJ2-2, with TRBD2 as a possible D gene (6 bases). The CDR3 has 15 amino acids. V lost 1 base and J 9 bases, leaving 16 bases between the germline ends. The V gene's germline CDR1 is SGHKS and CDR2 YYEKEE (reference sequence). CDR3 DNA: TGTGCCAGCAGCTTGAAGCAGGGAGGTAGCCGGGAGCTGTTTTTT. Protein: CASSLKQGGSRELFF.

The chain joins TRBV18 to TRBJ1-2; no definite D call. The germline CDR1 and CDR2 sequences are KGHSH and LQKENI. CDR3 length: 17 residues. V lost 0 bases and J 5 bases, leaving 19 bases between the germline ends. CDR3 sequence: CASSPPGEVTRAYGYTF. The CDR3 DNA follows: TGTGCCAGCTCACCACCCGGAGAAGTTACGAGGGCGTATGGCTACACCTTC.

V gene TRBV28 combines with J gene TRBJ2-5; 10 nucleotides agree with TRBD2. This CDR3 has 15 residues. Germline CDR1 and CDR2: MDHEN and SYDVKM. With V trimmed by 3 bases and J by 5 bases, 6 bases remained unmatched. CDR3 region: CASSFPSGGAETQYF. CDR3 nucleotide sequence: TGTGCCAGCAGTTTTCCCAGCGGGGGGGCGGAGACCCAGTACTTC.

The chain's CDR3 is CASSPRRGANTGELFF. The CDR3 coding sequence is TGTGCCAGTAGCCCACGGAGGGGCGCAAACACCGGGGAGCTGTTTTTT. V usage is TRBV19 and J usage is TRBJ2-2, with a possible D match to TRBD2 (6 bases). Deletions cut 6 bases from V and 2 bases from J, with 16 bases between. The germline CDR1 and CDR2 sequences are LNHDA and SQIVND (reference sequence). CDR3 length: 16 residues.

CDR3 loop: CASSSGTGTEAFF. The DNA of the CDR3 is TGTGCCAGCAGTTCCGGGACAGGGACTGAAGCTTTCTTT. The chain combines TRBV6-2 or TRBV6-3 with TRBJ1-1, with 9 positions matching TRBD1. J was trimmed by 5 bases and V by 4 bases; bases with no gene match: 2. Germline CDR1 is MNHEY and CDR2 is SVGEGT. The CDR3 is made up of 13 amino acids.

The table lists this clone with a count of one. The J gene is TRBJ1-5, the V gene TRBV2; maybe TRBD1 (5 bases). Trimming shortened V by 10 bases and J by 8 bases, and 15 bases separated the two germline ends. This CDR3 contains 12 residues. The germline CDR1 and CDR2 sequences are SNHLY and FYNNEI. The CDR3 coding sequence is TGTGCCACCTCGTCGGGGGGAAAGCCCCAGCATTTT. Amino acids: CATSSGGKPQHF.

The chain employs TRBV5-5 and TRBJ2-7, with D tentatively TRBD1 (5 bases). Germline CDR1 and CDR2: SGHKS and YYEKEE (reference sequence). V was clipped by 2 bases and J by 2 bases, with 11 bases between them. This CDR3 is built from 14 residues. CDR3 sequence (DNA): TGTGCCAGCAGCTTAGGGCAGGGTGCCTACGAGCAGTACGTC. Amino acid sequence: CASSLGQGAYEQYV.

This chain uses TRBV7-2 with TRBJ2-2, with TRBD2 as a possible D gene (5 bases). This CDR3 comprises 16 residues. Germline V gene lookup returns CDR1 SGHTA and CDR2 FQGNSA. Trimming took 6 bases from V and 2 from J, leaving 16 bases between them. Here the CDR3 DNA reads TGTGCCAGCAGTAAAATGAGCGGCCTAAACACCGGGGAGCTGTTTTTT. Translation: CASSKMSGLNTGELFF.

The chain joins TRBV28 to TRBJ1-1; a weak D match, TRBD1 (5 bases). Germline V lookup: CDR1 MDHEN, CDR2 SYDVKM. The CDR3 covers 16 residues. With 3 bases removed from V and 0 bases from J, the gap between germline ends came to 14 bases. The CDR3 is CASSFTGGWLNTEAFF. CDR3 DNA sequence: TGTGCCAGCAGTTTCACGGGGGGGTGGTTGAACACTGAAGCTTTCTTT.